One sample yielded the 5 T cell receptor beta chains listed below, sequenced in a study of CD8 T cells in ankylosing spondylitis. Overall study findings and caveats: For ankylosing spondylitis blood, a TCR beta motif of 7 to 9 highly homologous variants appeared characteristic.

These TCRs are of unknown antigen specificity. TCRdb fed the 5' RACE reads into MiXCR, producing one record per CDR3 protein. Among 200,000 to 250,000 distinct CDR3 sequences listed, about 17% were seen once. Sequenced material: blood, either unsorted or a sorted T cell fraction (not recorded which). All receptors come from a male donor with ankylosing spondylitis.

This clonotype occurred many times. CDR3: CAWTATGVEAFF. The DNA of the CDR3 is TGTGCCTGGACTGCTACAGGGGTCGAAGCTTTCTTT. The gene calls are TRBV30 and TRBJ1-1; 7 bases are a match to TRBD1. The CDR3 covers 12 residues. Trimming removed 4 bases from V and 8 bases from J; junction bases left unmatched: 7. Germline V gene data show CDR1 as GTSNPN and CDR2 as SVGIG (reference sequence).

The chain is built from TRBV6-1 and TRBJ2-7; 10 positions agree with TRBD2. CDR1 and CDR2 (germline): MNHNS, SASEGT. This CDR3 comprises 15 residues. Trimming at V came to 2 bases and at J to 2 bases, leaving 3 bases not matched to a gene. The CDR3 sequence is CASSELSGGAYEQYF. CDR3 nucleotide sequence: TGTGCCAGCAGTGAATTAAGCGGGGGGGCCTACGAGCAGTACTTC.

The CDR3 sequence is CASSYAGQDEQYF. CDR3 sequence (DNA): TGTGCCAGCAGTTACGCGGGACAAGACGAGCAGTACTTC. The J gene is TRBJ2-7, the V gene TRBV6-6; D might be TRBD1 or TRBD2, each matching 6 bases. Trimming left V 2 bases short and J 5 bases short, with 10 bases between. CDR3 length equals 13 residues. Germline V gene data show CDR1 as MNHNY and CDR2 as SVGAGI (reference sequence).

This chain connects TRBV5-1 to TRBJ1-1, with 11 bases that match TRBD1. After removal of 4 bases from V and 3 bases from J, the junction contained 5 bases not matched to a gene. This CDR3 contains 15 residues. Germline V lookup: CDR1 SGHRS, CDR2 YFSETQ. CDR3 nucleotides: TGCGCCAGCAGCACACGGACAGGGGGCGACACTGAAGCTTTCTTT. Translated, it gives CASSTRTGGDTEAFF. Variable domain in full (rest from reference TRBV5-1 and TRBJ1-1): KAGVTQTPRYLIKTRGQQVTLSCSPISGHRSVSWYQQTPGQGLQFLFEYFSETQRNKGNFPGRFSGRQFSNSRSEMNVSTLELGDSALYLCASSTRTGGDTEAFFGQGTRLTVV.

The table lists this clonotype with a few counts. Sequence at one end of the junction differs from germline and may be a read error. The V call is TRBV5-1, the J call TRBJ1-1; D call uncertain. The germline V gene has CDR1 SGHRS and CDR2 YFSETQ. CDR3 size: 13 residues. CDR3 bases: TGCGCCAGCAGCTTGGGGGTAGGCACTGAAGATTTCTTT. Protein: CASSLGVGTEDFF. The entire variable domain, with the rest obtained from reference TRBV5-1 and TRBJ1-1, is as follows: KAGVTQTPRYLIKTRGQQVTLSCSPISGHRSVSWYQQTPGQGLQFLFEYFSETQRNKGNFPGRFSGRQFSNSRSEMNVSTLELGDSALYLCASSLGVGTEDFFGQGTRLTVV.